These 25 T cell receptor beta chains came from one sample sequenced in a study of shared T cell receptors in the human thymus. Here immunoSEQ multiplex PCR was the method, and the copy in TCRdb shows in-frame clones only, minus some. The sample lists roughly 500,000 clones; approximately 80% were seen once. The sample also formed part of further work on human thymus T cells.

Sequenced: thymocytes. These receptors originate from a boy in the first two years of life with a congenital heart defect.

The chain couples TRBV10-3 to TRBJ1-5; unclear D gene. The ends were cut back, 6 bases at V and 1 base at J, with 10 bases in the middle. This CDR3 contains 14 residues. Germline loops: CDR1 ENHRY, CDR2 SYGVKD. The CDR3 sequence is CAIRATESNQPQHF. CDR3 bases: TGTGCCATCAGGGCTACAGAGAGCAATCAGCCCCAGCATTTT.

This clone has just one count. The chain recombines TRBV19 with TRBJ2-2, with TRBD1 as a possible D gene (7 bases). CDR3 length: 15 residues. V lost 4 bases and J lost 6, with 15 bases in between. Germline lookup yields CDR1 LNHDA and CDR2 SQIVND (reference sequence). This CDR3 is CASSTRDSGSGELFF. CDR3 nucleotide sequence: TGTGCCAGTAGTACCCGGGACAGCGGGTCCGGGGAGCTGTTTTTT.

The rearrangement links TRBV6-1 to TRBJ1-1; 8 bases match TRBD1. With 3 bases clipped from V and 4 bases from J, the junction kept 13 bases outside the gene matches. This CDR3 spans 17 amino acids. CDR1 and CDR2 from the germline V gene are MNHNS and SASEGT. The CDR3 sequence is CASSDGDRGNGSTEAFF. The CDR3, as DNA: TGTGCCAGCAGTGATGGAGACAGGGGAAATGGTAGCACTGAAGCTTTCTTT.

This chain connects TRBV28 to TRBJ2-3, with D perhaps matching TRBD2 (7 bases). The germline gives CDR1 MDHEN, CDR2 SYDVKM. V was trimmed by 6 bases and J by 3 bases, leaving 28 bases between them. The CDR3 runs 19 residues. The CDR3 sequence: CASSLVGGGSGKRTDTQYF. The CDR3 DNA is TGTGCCAGCAGCCTTGTGGGGGGGGGCAGCGGGAAACGTACAGATACGCAGTATTTT. Based on the CDR3 plus reference TRBV28 and TRBJ2-3, the full variable domain is DVKVTQSSRYLVKRTGEKVFLECVQDMDHENMFWYRQDPGLGLRLIYFSYDVKMKEKGDIPEGYSVSREKKERFSLILESASTNQTSMYLCASSLVGGGSGKRTDTQYFGPGTRLTVL.

This rearrangement joins TRBV28 to TRBJ2-1, with 16 bases lining up with TRBD2. Germline values: CDR1 MDHEN, CDR2 SYDVKM. V was pared by 5 bases and J by 6 bases, with 7 bases of the junction left unmatched. The CDR3 consists of 17 residues. CDR3 coding DNA: TGTGCCAGCAGTCGCAGGGGACTAGCGGGAGGGATCAATGAGCAGTTCTTC. Translated: CASSRRGLAGGINEQFF.

This clone came up once. The chain recombines TRBV6-1 with TRBJ1-5; 7 nucleotides align to TRBD1. This CDR3 contains 14 residues. From germline, CDR1 is MNHNS and CDR2 SASEGT. V shed 9 bases and J 4 bases; nucleotides not matched to a gene: 9. The CDR3 region has the DNA TGTGCCAGTATACCGACAGGGACTAATCAGCCCCAGCATTTT. Its translation: CASIPTGTNQPQHF.

This clone was seen a handful of times. The chain uses TRBV7-9 and TRBJ2-4; D is unclear. The V and J ends lost 6 bases and 0 bases respectively, with 9 bases between them. Germline CDR1 SEHNR, CDR2 FQNEAQ (reference sequence). There are 14 residues in the CDR3. The CDR3 DNA reads TGTGCCAGCAGGAGGCCTATAGCCAAAAACATTCAGTACTTC. Its translation is CASRRPIAKNIQYF.

The V and J genes are TRBV7-9 and TRBJ2-7; D is uncertain. Germline CDR1 is SEHNR and CDR2 is FQNEAQ (reference sequence). Trimming shortened V by 2 bases and J by 13 bases, and 15 bases separated the two germline ends. The CDR3 covers 12 residues. CDR3 coding DNA: TGTGCCAGCAGCTTAATCGGTCGATTTCCATACTTC. Residues: CASSLIGRFPYF.

The rearrangement uses TRBV10-3 and TRBJ2-3; perhaps TRBD2 as D (6 bases). Germline V gives CDR1 ENHRY, CDR2 SYGVKD. The ends were cut back, 4 bases at V and 6 bases at J, with 14 bases in the middle. The CDR3 covers 14 residues. The CDR3 nucleotides read TGTGCCATCAGTGGGGGCAGGGACTGGGATACGCAGTATTTT. Translation gives CAISGGRDWDTQYF.

This chain joins TRBV7-6 and TRBJ2-7; 11 bases fit TRBD2. Trimming cost V 5 bases and J 3 bases; bases outside gene matches: 9. This CDR3 is 16 amino acids long. Germline V gene sequence: CDR1 SGHVS, CDR2 FNYEAQ. The DNA of the CDR3 is TGTGCCAGCAGCCCCCGACTAGCGGGAACAGACTACGAGCAGTACTTC. Its translation is CASSPRLAGTDYEQYF. Looking up the rest from reference TRBV7-6 and TRBJ2-7 gives the full variable domain: GAGVSQSPRYKVTKRGQDVALRCDPISGHVSLYWYRQALGQGPEFLTYFNYEAQQDKSGLPNDRFSAERPEGSISTLTIQRTEQRDSAMYRCASSPRLAGTDYEQYFGPGTRLTVT.

The chain links TRBV4-1 to TRBJ2-1; tentatively, D is TRBD1 (5 bases). Trimming stripped 0 bases from V and 12 bases from J, with 21 bases between. The CDR3 loop spans 16 amino acids. CDR1 and CDR2 from the germline V gene are MGHRA and YSYEKL. The CDR3 protein is CASSQDERKGITGQFF. The CDR3 DNA reads as TGCGCCAGCAGCCAAGATGAACGGAAAGGGATCACAGGGCAGTTCTTC.

The CDR3 region has the DNA TGTGCCAGTAGTACGAGGACTTCAAGCTCTGGAAACACCATATATTTT. Translated: CASSTRTSSSGNTIYF. This chain connects TRBV19 to TRBJ1-3; no firm D call. Germline CDR1 is LNHDA and CDR2 is SQIVND (reference sequence). V was clipped by 4 bases and J by 0 bases, with 13 bases between them. The CDR3 has 16 amino acids. Variable domain in full (rest from reference TRBV19 and TRBJ1-3): DGGITQSPKYLFRKEGQNVTLSCEQNLNHDAMYWYRQDPGQGLRLIYYSQIVNDFQKGDIAEGYSVSREKKESFPLTVTSAQKNPTAFYLCASSTRTSSSGNTIYFGEGSWLTVV.

V usage is TRBV5-1 and J usage is TRBJ2-5; TRBD2 aligns across 12 bases. Germline CDR1 is SGHRS and CDR2 is YFSETQ. J lost 0 bases, V lost 6 bases, and 9 bases had no gene match. CDR3 length: 17 amino acids. The CDR3 coding sequence is TGCGCCAGCACCAAAGGGACTAGCGGGTCGTACCAAGAGACCCAGTACTTC. Its translation: CASTKGTSGSYQETQYF.

The chain recombines TRBV5-1 with TRBJ2-7, with D possibly matching TRBD2 (6 bases). V shed 4 bases and J shed 3 bases, with 8 bases lying between them. Germline values: CDR1 SGHRS, CDR2 YFSETQ. The CDR3 totals 12 residues. The CDR3 sequence is CASSGGSYEQYF. CDR3 nucleotide sequence: TGCGCCAGCAGCGGGGGGAGCTACGAGCAGTACTTC.

The genes are TRBV18 and TRBJ2-7, with 8 bases identical to TRBD2. V shed 5 bases and J 5 bases; nucleotides not matched to a gene: 5. This CDR3 comprises 13 residues. Germline lookup yields CDR1 KGHSH and CDR2 LQKENI. Here the CDR3 DNA reads TGTGCCAGCTCAGCGGGAGGACGTCACGAGCAGTACTTC. Its translation: CASSAGGRHEQYF. Using reference TRBV18 and TRBJ2-7 for the parts outside the CDR3, the full variable domain is NAGVMQNPRHLVRRRGQEARLRCSPMKGHSHVYWYRQLPEEGLKFMVYLQKENIIDESGMPKERFSAEFPKEGPSILRIQQVVRGDSAAYFCASSAGGRHEQYFGPGTRLTVT.

This rearrangement joins TRBV19 to TRBJ2-2; 7 bases align to TRBD2. This CDR3 region has 15 residues. Germline loops: CDR1 LNHDA, CDR2 SQIVND (reference sequence). After removal of 3 bases from V and 3 bases from J, the junction contained 4 bases not matched to a gene. The CDR3 DNA is TGTGCCAGTAGTATGGGGGGGTTCTACACCGGGGAGCTGTTTTTT. Amino acids: CASSMGGFYTGELFF.

CDR3 region: CASRTEHSSGNTIYF. DNA of the CDR3: TGTGCCAGCAGGACAGAGCACAGCTCTGGAAACACCATATATTTT. The rearrangement uses TRBV6-1 and TRBJ1-3, with D perhaps TRBD1 (5 bases). With 6 bases removed from V and 0 bases from J, the gap between germline ends came to 12 bases. Germline V gene lookup returns CDR1 MNHNS and CDR2 SASEGT. This CDR3 spans 15 amino acids.

The V call is TRBV7-9, the J call TRBJ2-3, with 9 nucleotides matching TRBD2. J gave up 6 bases and V 3 bases, and 7 bases lay outside the gene matches. CDR1 and CDR2 from the germline V gene are SEHNR and FQNEAQ (reference sequence). This CDR3 has 15 residues. CDR3 nucleotide sequence: TGTGCCAGCAGCTTCGGCGGGAGGGTGAGGGATACGCAGTATTTT. Encoded protein: CASSFGGRVRDTQYF.

Only a few counts were recorded for this clone. J is TRBJ2-5 and V is TRBV6-5; tentative D call: TRBD2 (6 bases). With 4 bases removed from V and 7 bases from J, the gap between germline ends came to 22 bases. CDR1 and CDR2 from the germline V gene are MNHEY and SVGAGI. CDR3 size: 16 residues. The CDR3 coding sequence is TGTGCCAGCAGTTTTTCCCCGGGACCCAGGAGGGGGACCCAGTACTTC. Translated: CASSFSPGPRRGTQYF.

The CDR3 sequence: CALSSANEQFF. DNA of the CDR3: TGTGCCCTCTCGAGCGCCAATGAGCAGTTCTTC. The V and J genes are TRBV2 and TRBJ2-1; unclear D gene. V was shortened by 11 bases and J by 6 bases, with 11 bases between the two germline ends. Per germline, CDR1 SNHLY and CDR2 FYNNEI. The CDR3 consists of 11 residues.

This sequence joins TRBV10-3 and TRBJ2-7; 13 bases map to TRBD2. This CDR3 contains 16 residues. Losses at the gene ends were 9 bases for V and 0 bases for J; bases not matched to a gene: 8. Germline CDR1 and CDR2: ENHRY and SYGVKD. This CDR3 is CAIRPGLAGFSYEQYF. The CDR3 DNA reads as TGTGCCATTCGCCCGGGACTAGCGGGGTTCTCCTACGAGCAGTACTTC.

The chain uses TRBV28 and TRBJ1-5; 10 bases match TRBD1. The V gene end was trimmed by 7 bases and the J gene end by 3 bases; junction bases not matched to a gene: 12. The length of the CDR3 is 17 residues. Germline assignment: CDR1 MDHEN and CDR2 SYDVKM. CDR3 sequence (DNA): TGTGCCAGCACCCCCCCTCGGGACAGGGGCGACAATCAGCCCCAGCATTTT. Residues: CASTPPRDRGDNQPQHF.

Concerning this clone itself: A read error may produce the germline difference seen at one junction end. The chain joins TRBV6-1 to TRBJ1-1, with a tentative D call TRBD1 (6 bases). The CDR3 loop spans 14 amino acids. The germline CDR1 and CDR2 sequences are MNHNS and SASEGT. The CDR3 nucleotides read TGTGCCAGCAGGGAAGGACAGATAAACACTGAAGCTTTCTTT. Its protein is CASREGQINTEAFF.

This clone appeared once. The chain is built from TRBV15 and TRBJ2-4, with a possible D match to TRBD1 (6 bases). Trimming stripped 5 bases from V and 0 bases from J, with 14 bases between. CDR3 length equals 16 residues. The germline CDR1 and CDR2 sequences are LNHNV and YYDKDF (reference sequence). The CDR3 loop reads CATSGDNRGAKNIQYF. Written as DNA, the CDR3 is TGTGCCACCAGCGGGGACAACAGAGGAGCCAAAAACATTCAGTACTTC. Supplemented by reference TRBV15 and TRBJ2-4, the full variable domain reads DAMVIQNPRYQVTQFGKPVTLSCSQTLNHNVMYWYQQKSSQAPKLLFHYYDKDFNNEADTPDNFQSRRPNTSFCFLDIRSPGLGDTAMYLCATSGDNRGAKNIQYFGAGTRLSVL.

Only one count was recorded for this clone. The chain is built from TRBV30 and TRBJ2-2; 9 bases agree with TRBD2. Germline V gene lookup returns CDR1 GTSNPN and CDR2 SVGIG (reference sequence). The J segment lost 1 base and the V segment lost 3 bases, leaving 9 bases of the junction unmatched. CDR3 length: 17 amino acids. CDR3 loop: CAWRNSGGQGNTGELFF. The CDR3 DNA reads as TGTGCCTGGAGGAATAGCGGGGGCCAGGGGAACACCGGGGAGCTGTTTTTT. The entire variable domain, with the rest obtained from reference TRBV30 and TRBJ2-2, is as follows: SQTIHQWPATLVQPVGSPLSLECTVEGTSNPNLYWYRQAAGRGLQLLFYSVGIGQISSEVPQNLSASRPQDRQFILSSKKLLLSDSGFYLCAWRNSGGQGNTGELFFGEGSRLTVL.